This TCR beta chain was retrieved from a study of response to subunit inactivated influenza vaccine (dated by TCRdb to 2017 to 2018). With regard to the full study: To follow how T cells responded to a trivalent subunit inactivated influenza vaccine, the researchers relied on deep quantitative profiling of the T cell receptor repertoire. What the research found in general, with its limitations: According to the authors, only a limited number of new T cells may be recruited by each seasonal influenza vaccination.

Including cysteine and phenylalanine, the CDR3 has 15 amino acids. The entry retains the CDR3 DNA only, 45 bases that are in frame from base 1. CDR1 and CDR2 are drawn from the germline V gene: SQVTM, ANQGSEA. Trimming removed 1 base from V and 2 bases from J, leaving 11 bases between the germline ends. As concerns this clonotype: Its antigen is not yet known. Per-base qualities were not stored, and no clone one base away is much larger.

Libraries were built with RT-PCR. This sample was sequenced with an Illumina HiSeq 2500. TCRdb applied fastp at Q25 and MiXCR to the public reads, then kept only in-frame beta chains. CDR3 protein duplicates are merged, each entry listing the most common genes and DNA. The table for this sample lists about 780,000 distinct CDR3 sequences; approximately 18% of them were counted only once. Together, the top ten hold roughly a tenth of the sample. This TCR was recovered from a man aged 50 or older who received an inactivated influenza vaccine. Donor details come from another sample of the same person, matched by shared clones. The sample in question was PBMCs from blood, obtained more than 4 days after vaccination. The chain employs TRBV29-1 and TRBJ2-2; the D gene cannot be named for sure. The CDR3 region: CSVEGRRINTGELFF. The nucleotide sequence is given as TGCAGCGTTGAAGGTCGGCGAATTAACACCGGGGAGCTGTTTTTT.